This T cell receptor (beta chain) was recorded in a study of T cell changes during pregnancy in multiple sclerosis (dated by TCRdb to about 2019). The study in broad terms: The study examined how the T cell repertoire changed over the course of pregnancy in women with multiple sclerosis.

About this clone itself: There is no known antigen for this receptor. No base-level quality is on record; no much larger clone is a single base apart.

From cysteine to phenylalanine, the CDR3 is 15 amino acids long. The only DNA kept is the CDR3, 45 bases in frame from the first base. Trimming costs V 3 bases and J 5 bases, and their ends lie 11 bases apart. The germline V gene encodes CDR1 SEHNR and CDR2 FQNEAQ (reference sequence). Preparation of the library involved the immunoSEQ multiplex PCR assay. Imported from immuneACCESS, the table was reduced by TCRdb to in-frame sequences with V and J called. These copies leave out some clones; in studies compared against another copy, an unresolved V gene accounts for under half, and the cause of the remainder is not known. Here the sample has about 24,000 clones; 85% occur a single time. Approximately 14% of the sample is taken by the ten largest.

This TCR was sampled from a female donor in good health, enrolled as a control in a pregnancy study. The sample was CD8+ T cells from peripheral blood mononuclear cells, taken in the first trimester of pregnancy. This receptor chain uses TRBV7-9 and TRBJ1-6; possibly the D gene is TRBD1, per 6 matching bases. CDR3 loop: CASSLQAGDNSPLHF. The DNA sequence is TGTGCCAGCAGCTTGCAGGCAGGGGATAATTCACCCCTCCACTTT.